This T cell receptor (beta chain) was sequenced in a study of beta chain features in type 1 diabetes. Expressed TCRB transcripts were sequenced because the isolated RNA had all been reverse transcribed beforehand. Libraries were prepared by immunoSEQ multiplex PCR; TCRdb keeps only in-frame clonotypes and omits some of them. Of under 300,000 clones listed, about 30% are singletons. The V end was cut by 2 bases, the J end by 9 bases, with 13 bases between. CDR3 length: 12 residues. The germline gives CDR1 GTSNPN, CDR2 SVGIG (reference sequence). Source material: central memory CD4+ T cells from blood. The chain is built from TRBV30 and TRBJ2-5; D is perhaps TRBD2 (5 bases). The source of this sequence is a man younger than 45 in good health. The CDR3 bases are TGTGCCTGGAGTCCCCCTGGCGGGCCCCAGTACTTC. This encodes CAWSPPGGPQYF.